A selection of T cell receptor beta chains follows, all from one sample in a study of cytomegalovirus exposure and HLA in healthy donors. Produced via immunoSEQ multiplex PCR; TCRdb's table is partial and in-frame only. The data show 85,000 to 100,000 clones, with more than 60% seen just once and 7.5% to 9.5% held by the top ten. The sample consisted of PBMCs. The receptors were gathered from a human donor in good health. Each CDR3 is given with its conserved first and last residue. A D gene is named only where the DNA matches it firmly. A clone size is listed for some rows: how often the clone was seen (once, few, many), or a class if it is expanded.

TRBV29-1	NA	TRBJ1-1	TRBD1	CSVQGAPDTEAFF	TGCAGCGTTCAGGGGGCGCCGGACACTGAAGCTTTCTTT
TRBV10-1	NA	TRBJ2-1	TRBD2	CASQRSSGGNNEQFF	TGCGCCAGTCAAAGATCTAGCGGGGGAAACAATGAGCAGTTCTTC
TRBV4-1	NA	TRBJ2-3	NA	CASSQVGAYTQYF	TGCGCCAGCAGCCAAGTAGGGGCCTATACGCAGTATTTT
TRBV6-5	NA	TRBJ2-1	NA	CASSYSGGPYNEQFF	TGTGCCAGCAGTTACTCCGGGGGGCCGTACAATGAGCAGTTCTTC
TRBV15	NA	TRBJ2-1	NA	CATSRDHRVVGNEQFF	TGTGCCACCAGCAGAGATCACCGGGTCGTGGGCAATGAGCAGTTCTTC
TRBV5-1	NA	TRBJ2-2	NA	CASSYRTDRTGELFF	TGCGCCAGCAGCTACCGGACAGACAGGACCGGGGAGCTGTTTTTT
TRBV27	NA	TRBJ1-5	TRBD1	CASSWTGAGQPQHF	TGTGCCAGCAGTTGGACAGGGGCGGGGCAGCCCCAGCATTTT
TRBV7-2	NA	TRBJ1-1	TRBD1	CASSSYRGMNTEAFF	TGTGCCAGCAGCTCTTACAGGGGAATGAACACTGAAGCTTTCTTT
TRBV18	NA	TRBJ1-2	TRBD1	CASSPLAPTGANGYTF	TGTGCCAGCTCACCATTAGCACCGACAGGGGCAAATGGCTACACCTTC
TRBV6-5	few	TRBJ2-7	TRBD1	CASSTETGPKYF	TGTGCCAGCAGTACGGAGACAGGGCCAAAGTACTTC
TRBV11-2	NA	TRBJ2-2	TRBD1	CASSLSGTENTGELFF	TGTGCCAGCAGCTTAAGTGGGACAGAAAACACCGGGGAGCTGTTTTTT
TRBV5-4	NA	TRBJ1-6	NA	CASSLDPSGGNSPLHF	TGTGCCAGCAGCTTGGATCCATCAGGAGGTAATTCACCCCTCCACTTT
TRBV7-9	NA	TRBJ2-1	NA	CASSLSGGAYNEQFF	TGTGCCAGCAGCTTATCCGGCGGGGCCTACAATGAGCAGTTCTTC
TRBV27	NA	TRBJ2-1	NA	CASRGRGDYNEQFF	TGTGCCAGCAGGGGGCGTGGAGACTACAATGAGCAGTTCTTC
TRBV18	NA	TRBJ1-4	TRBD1	CASSPESGTANEKLFF	TGTGCCAGCTCACCAGAATCCGGGACAGCGAATGAAAAACTGTTTTTT
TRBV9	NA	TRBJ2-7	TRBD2	CASSVGGGAGFGEQYF	TGTGCCAGCAGCGTAGGGGGAGGGGCGGGATTCGGGGAGCAGTACTTC
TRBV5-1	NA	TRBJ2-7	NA	CASSLGQETYEQYF	TGCGCCAGCAGCTTGGGACAGGAGACCTACGAGCAGTACTTC
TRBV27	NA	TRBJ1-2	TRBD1	CASSQTGELYGYTF	TGTGCCAGCAGTCAGACAGGGGAGCTCTATGGCTACACCTTC
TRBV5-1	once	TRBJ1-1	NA	CASSSGKEGTEAFF	TGCGCCAGCAGCTCGGGGAAAGAGGGCACTGAAGCTTTCTTT
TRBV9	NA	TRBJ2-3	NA	CASSVARGFGSTDTQYF	TGTGCCAGCAGCGTAGCTAGGGGTTTTGGTAGCACAGATACGCAGTATTTT
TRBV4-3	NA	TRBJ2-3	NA	CASSRLLASDTQYF	TGCGCCAGCAGCCGTCTTCTAGCGTCCGATACGCAGTATTTT
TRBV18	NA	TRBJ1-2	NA	CASSPPSREYGYTF	TGTGCCAGCTCACCACCGAGCCGGGAATATGGCTACACCTTC